This T cell receptor (beta chain) emerged from a study of shared T cell receptors in the human thymus. Germline CDR1 MNHNS, CDR2 SASEGT. This CDR3 comprises 11 residues. Trimming took off 8 bases at V and 16 bases at J, with 18 bases between the two ends. The repertoire was sequenced with immunoSEQ multiplex PCR; TCRdb's copy has only in-frame clones and lacks some. The table shows 450,000 to 650,000 clones, with approximately 78% occurring only once. These sequences were also reported in another study, on human thymus T cells. From that report: During corrective heart surgery, resections were taken, and the thymus tissue came from them. Thymic and blood repertoires appeared to display a bias in their usage of V and J genes.

The chain links TRBV6-1 to TRBJ1-5, with D possibly being TRBD1 (6 bases). The clonotype originates from a boy younger than two with a congenital heart defect. The sequenced material came from thymocytes. CDR3 in DNA: TGTGCCAGCGGGGACGGACAGTCTCTTCATTTT. Its protein product is CASGDGQSLHF.